This record covers a single T cell receptor beta chain. The data derive from a study of memory CD4+ T cells and cytomegalovirus serostatus. Whole-study context: This sample comes from healthy Belgian adults, eight to ten CMV seropositive, 20 to 25 seronegative.

In the authors' methods: Out-of-frame sequences were removed, leaving a few million distinct TCRbeta sequences. Generated by immunoSEQ multiplex PCR, the TCRdb table keeps only in-frame clones and is missing some. V and J calls and clone size follow that table, whereas D and trimming were derived from the DNA. The data hold about 48,000 clones, with roughly 78% observed a single time. The CDR3 runs 11 residues. Germline lookup yields CDR1 SNHLY and CDR2 FYNNEI. V shed 5 bases and J shed 2 bases, with 2 bases lying between them. The sort gate was single viable CD3+CD4+CD8-CD45RO+ cells for memory CD4+ T cells.

The sequencing sample was made of memory CD4+ T cells from blood. This chain connects TRBV2 to TRBJ2-3; no reliable D call. The TCR was taken from an adult in good health and CMV-seronegative. CDR3 nucleotides: TGTGCCAGCAGTAACACAGATACGCAGTATTTT. It codes for CASSNTDTQYF.